Following are 23 T cell receptor beta chains from one sample sequenced in a study of T cell clonality in common variable immunodeficiency. The antigens these receptors bind are not known. Study-level findings and limits: Fewer deletions and N-nucleotide insertions were reportedly seen in common variable immunodeficiency TCR beta sequences.

Sequencing was performed with immunoSEQ multiplex PCR; in TCRdb, only in-frame clones are kept and a portion is missing. This sample carries more than 30,000 clones, none of them present only once. The sequencing input was peripheral blood mononuclear cells. The receptors were gathered from a human donor with common variable immunodeficiency.

There are many counts of this clone. The observed sequence ends 3 residues before the CDR3 terminus, with the missing tail filled in from the germline J gene. The chain links TRBV20-1 to TRBJ2-1; D remains unclear. Between the trimmed V and J ends, which lost 5 bases and 0 bases, there was a span of 14 bases. The CDR3 is 15 amino acids. CDR1 is DFQATT, CDR2 SNEGSKA, per germline (reference sequence). The CDR3 region is CSALMSEPSYNEQFF. Partial CDR3 DNA: TGCAGTGCTTTAATGAGCGAACCCTCCTACAATGAG.

This clone was counted ten times or more. The CDR3 end lies 3 residues beyond the end of the read and is filled in from the germline J gene. The chain recombines TRBV5-1 with TRBJ2-5; 7 nucleotides match TRBD1. Germline V gene lookup returns CDR1 SGHRS and CDR2 YFSETQ. Trimming took 0 bases from V and 3 from J; bases not matched to a gene: 8. The CDR3 totals 16 residues. The CDR3 reads CASSLVLLDRKETQYF. The sequenced part of the CDR3 DNA is TGCGCCAGCAGCTTGGTACTCCTGGACAGGAAAGAGACC.

Only a few counts were recorded for this clone. Read data end 3 residues before the CDR3 end; the end is taken from the germline J gene. The chain carries TRBV5-1 and TRBJ2-7; D is perhaps TRBD2 (5 bases). This CDR3 spans 13 amino acids. Germline CDR1 is SGHRS and CDR2 is YFSETQ. Trimming removed 5 bases at V and 0 bases at J, with 9 bases between. The CDR3 sequence is CASRDYRSYEQYF. Incomplete CDR3 DNA: TGCGCCAGCAGAGACTACCGCTCCTACGAG.

Note on this clone: The DNA ends 3 residues before the CDR3 does, and the rest of the CDR3 is filled in from the germline J gene. The rearrangement links TRBV18 to TRBJ1-4, with D maybe TRBD1 (6 bases). Germline assignment: CDR1 KGHSH and CDR2 LQKENI. The CDR3 is 14 residues long. The V end was cut by 4 bases, the J end by 0 bases, with 6 bases between. The CDR3 reads CASSQGATNEKLFF. The DNA read from the CDR3 is TGTGCCAGCTCACAGGGGGCAACTAATGAAAAA.

This clone came up a few times. The DNA ends 3 residues before the CDR3 does, and the rest of the CDR3 is filled in from the germline J gene. The chain carries TRBV19 and TRBJ1-4; D ambiguous. The V end was cut by 4 bases, the J end by 8 bases, with 17 bases between. Germline V gives CDR1 LNHDA, CDR2 SQIVND (reference sequence). The CDR3 is 15 amino acids. CDR3 amino acids: CASSTQSQAGEKLFF. The CDR3 bases that were read are TGTGCCAGTAGTACGCAATCCCAAGCGGGCGAAAAA.

This clone occurred a few times. CDR3 bases read: TGCGCCAGCAGCGAACAGGGGGCCAGCCCCTACGAG. This codes for CASSEQGASPYE. The CDR3, in full, reads CASSEQGASPYEQYF. The chain has TRBV5-1 and TRBJ2-7; 9 positions agree with TRBD1. The missing CDR3 end, 3 residues past where the read stops, is filled in from the germline J gene. The V gene end was trimmed by 4 bases and the J gene end by 2 bases; junction bases not matched to a gene: 7. The CDR3 extends over 15 amino acids. Germline CDR1 is SGHRS and CDR2 is YFSETQ.

This clone was picked up a small number of times. The CDR3 goes on 3 residues after the read ends, and that part is filled in from the germline J gene. The chain carries TRBV19 and TRBJ1-2; possibly TRBD1 for D (5 bases). Germline V gene data show CDR1 as LNHDA and CDR2 as SQIVND (reference sequence). The CDR3 sequence is 15 residues long. Deletions cut 1 base from V and 4 bases from J, with 13 bases between. The sequenced CDR3 bases are TGTGCCAGTAGTATAGCCGCGAGGGGAGTCTATGGC. Its protein product is CASSIAARGVYG. Given in full, the CDR3 is CASSIAARGVYGYTF.

As regards this clone: Coverage ceases 3 residues before the CDR3 finishes, and the germline J gene fills in the end. The V and J genes are TRBV30 and TRBJ1-6, with D perhaps TRBD1 (5 bases). Germline V lookup: CDR1 GTSNPN, CDR2 SVGIG (reference sequence). V lost 4 bases, J lost 7 bases, and 11 bases lay in between. The CDR3 has 13 residues. CDR3 region: CAWIDRYNSPLHF. The part of the CDR3 DNA that was read is TGTGCCTGGATAGACAGATACAATTCACCC.

Details on this clone: The read finishes 3 residues shy of the CDR3 end, and the germline J gene is used to complete it. The chain has TRBV30 and TRBJ2-5; TRBD2 aligns across 10 bases. This CDR3 comprises 15 residues. Unmatched junction bases numbered 3, after V lost 0 bases and J lost 2 bases. CDR1 is GTSNPN, CDR2 SVGIG, per germline (reference sequence). The DNA read from the CDR3 is TGTGCCTGGAGTGTGCTAGCGGGGGAGCAAGAGACC. Its translation is CAWSVLAGEQET. The whole CDR3 sequence is CAWSVLAGEQETQYF.

This clone was counted many times. The sequence runs out 3 residues before the end of the CDR3; the remainder is reconstructed from the germline J gene. V usage is TRBV7-9 and J usage is TRBJ2-3; 7 bases fit TRBD1. V lost 5 bases to trimming and J lost 8 bases; unmatched junction nucleotides: 7. CDR3 length equals 13 residues. Germline V CDR1 and CDR2: SEHNR, FQNEAQ (reference sequence). The DNA read from the CDR3 is TGTGCCAGCAGCCCCGCGACAGGGAGTACG. It yields the protein CASSPATGST. The whole CDR3 is CASSPATGSTQYF.

This clone has just a few counts. The CDR3 end falls 3 residues outside the read, so it is completed with the germline J gene. The chain has TRBV7-6 and TRBJ2-2; D might be TRBD1 (5 bases). Trimming took 2 bases from V and 6 from J, leaving 7 bases between them. The CDR3 contains 13 residues. CDR1 and CDR2 (germline): SGHVS, FNYEAQ. The DNA read from the CDR3 is TGTGCCAGCAGCTTACAGGGCTCCGGGGAG. This sequence encodes CASSLQGSGE. The entire CDR3 sequence reads CASSLQGSGELFF.

This clone was seen repeatedly, ten times or more. Read coverage stops 3 residues before the CDR3 terminus; the germline J gene supplies the remainder. This chain uses TRBV10-3 with TRBJ1-1; D perhaps matches TRBD1 (5 bases). V was pared by 3 bases and J by 2 bases, with 7 bases between. The CDR3 is 13 residues long. Germline CDR1 is ENHRY and CDR2 is SYGVKD. CDR3 DNA (partial): TGTGCCATCAGTGACAGGACAAACACTGAA. Translated: CAISDRTNTE. The whole CDR3 is CAISDRTNTEAFF.

The sample holds many counts of this clone. The read gets to within 3 residues of the CDR3 end, and the germline J gene fills in the rest. The chain has TRBV2 and TRBJ1-6; 8 bases agree with TRBD1. Germline V CDR1 and CDR2: SNHLY, FYNNEI. The length of the CDR3 is 15 residues. Germline trimming cut 4 bases from V and 9 bases from J; bases unmatched to any gene: 8. The CDR3 here is CASSVDRDGGSPLHF. The part of the CDR3 DNA that was read is TGTGCCAGCAGTGTGGACAGGGATGGCGGTTCACCC.

Sample share makes this clone medium-sized (0.01 to 0.1%). The read halts 3 residues ahead of the CDR3 end, with the missing end drawn from the germline J gene. The rearrangement uses TRBV18 and TRBJ1-5; a possible D gene is TRBD1 (5 bases). The V end was cut by 5 bases, the J end by 9 bases, with 17 bases between. The CDR3 consists of 14 residues. CDR1 and CDR2 (germline): KGHSH, LQKENI. The CDR3 sequence: CASSEDTAKRPQHF. CDR3 DNA, as far as it was read: TGTGCCAGCTCAGAGGACACCGCAAAAAGGCCC.

This clone was detected only a few times. The CDR3 bases that were read are TGTGCCTGGAGGGGGGCCGGGACAGGGATTTGGGAA. The encoded protein is CAWRGAGTGIWE. The CDR3 in full is CAWRGAGTGIWEAFF. The rearrangement joins TRBV30 to TRBJ1-1; 9 nucleotides match TRBD1. The read finishes 3 residues shy of the CDR3 end, and the germline J gene is used to complete it. In germline, CDR1 is GTSNPN, CDR2 SVGIG (reference sequence). The CDR3 length is 15 residues.

This clone was picked up a small number of times. The CDR3 end falls 3 residues outside the read, so it is completed with the germline J gene. The chain employs TRBV7-2 and TRBJ2-1; 11 positions agree with TRBD2. The CDR3 totals 16 residues. The ends lost 0 bases at V and 7 bases at J; junction bases unmatched: 5. Germline V lookup: CDR1 SGHTA, CDR2 FQGNSA. The CDR3 is CASSLAASGGWNEQFF. CDR3 DNA (partial): TGTGCCAGCAGCTTAGCCGCTAGCGGGGGGTGGAATGAG.

In the case of this clone: The CDR3 extends 3 residues past the end of the read, so its final part is completed from the germline J gene. This sequence joins TRBV5-6 and TRBJ1-1; D is ambiguous. The CDR3 has 14 residues. The germline V gene has CDR1 SGHDT and CDR2 YYEEEE. Incomplete CDR3 DNA: TGTGCCAGCAGCTTGGCCCGGTACAGCCACAAA. This translates into CASSLARYSHK. The whole CDR3 sequence is CASSLARYSHKAFF.

This clone was seen only a few times. The observed sequence ends 3 residues before the CDR3 terminus, with the missing tail filled in from the germline J gene. This chain connects TRBV19 to TRBJ2-5; 10 positions agree with TRBD1. CDR3 length: 15 amino acids. V gave up 1 base and J gave up 5 bases; unmatched junction bases: 4. The germline V gene has CDR1 LNHDA and CDR2 SQIVND (reference sequence). The CDR3 sequence: CASSIGTGGFETQYF. Incomplete CDR3 DNA: TGTGCCAGTAGTATAGGGACAGGGGGTTTTGAGACC.

As for this clone: The sequence runs out 3 residues before the end of the CDR3; the remainder is reconstructed from the germline J gene. V usage is TRBV7-3 and J usage is TRBJ1-2, with TRBD1 identical over 8 bases. CDR1 is SGHTA, CDR2 FQGTGA, per germline. This CDR3 has 17 amino acids. The CDR3: CASSPRDRTPRMIGYTF. CDR3 DNA, as far as it was read: TGTGCCAGCAGTCCCCGGGACAGGACCCCGCGGATGATCGGC.

This clone was recorded at least ten times. The CDR3 end falls 3 residues outside the read, so it is completed with the germline J gene. This chain joins TRBV29-1 and TRBJ1-1; a weak D match, TRBD1 (6 bases). Trimming left V 4 bases short and J 4 bases short, with 10 bases between. The CDR3 totals 12 residues. Germline lookup yields CDR1 SQVTM and CDR2 ANQGSEA. The sequenced CDR3 bases are TGCAGCGTTGCAAGGGGGTCCACTGAA. Translating gives CSVARGSTE. The entire CDR3 protein reads CSVARGSTEAFF.

This clone was detected only a few times. The DNA ends 3 residues before the CDR3 does, and the rest of the CDR3 is filled in from the germline J gene. The V gene is TRBV7-8, the J gene TRBJ2-4; 8 bases are a match to TRBD1. The CDR3 is made up of 15 amino acids. Per the germline V gene, CDR1 is SGHVS and CDR2 is FQNEAQ. J was trimmed by 5 bases and V by 3 bases; bases with no gene match: 6. The CDR3 region is CASSFGTGGQNIQYF. The CDR3 DNA, read in part, is TGTGCCAGCAGCTTTGGGACAGGAGGTCAAAACATT. Using reference TRBV7-8 and TRBJ2-4 for the parts outside the CDR3, the full variable domain is GAGVSQSPRYKVAKRGQDVALRCDPISGHVSLFWYQQALGQGPEFLTYFQNEAQLDKSGLPSDRFFAERPEGSVSTLKIQRTQQEDSAVYLCASSFGTGGQNIQYFGAGTRLSVL.

This clone turned up a few times. CDR3 in amino acids: CASSLGSGGGAFRDEQFF. CDR3 DNA (partial): TGTGCCAGCAGCTTAGGGTCGGGCGGGGGGGCGTTCAGGGATGAG. V usage is TRBV7-8 and J usage is TRBJ2-1, with 9 bases identical to TRBD2. The read ends 3 residues early relative to the CDR3; the germline J gene fills the gap. The CDR3 consists of 18 residues. V shed 1 base and J 8 bases; nucleotides not matched to a gene: 15. Germline assignment: CDR1 SGHVS and CDR2 FQNEAQ.

This clone showed up many times. The read ends 3 residues early relative to the CDR3; the germline J gene fills the gap. V and J are TRBV10-3 and TRBJ2-7; TRBD1 matches 7 bases. The CDR3 is 16 amino acids. Germline V gene lookup returns CDR1 ENHRY and CDR2 SYGVKD. The V gene end was trimmed by 2 bases and the J gene end by 3 bases; junction bases not matched to a gene: 10. The sequenced CDR3 bases are TGTGCCATCAGTGAGCCGGAACCGGGACAGCTCTACGAG. Translation: CAISEPEPGQLYE. The whole CDR3 region reads CAISEPEPGQLYEQYF.